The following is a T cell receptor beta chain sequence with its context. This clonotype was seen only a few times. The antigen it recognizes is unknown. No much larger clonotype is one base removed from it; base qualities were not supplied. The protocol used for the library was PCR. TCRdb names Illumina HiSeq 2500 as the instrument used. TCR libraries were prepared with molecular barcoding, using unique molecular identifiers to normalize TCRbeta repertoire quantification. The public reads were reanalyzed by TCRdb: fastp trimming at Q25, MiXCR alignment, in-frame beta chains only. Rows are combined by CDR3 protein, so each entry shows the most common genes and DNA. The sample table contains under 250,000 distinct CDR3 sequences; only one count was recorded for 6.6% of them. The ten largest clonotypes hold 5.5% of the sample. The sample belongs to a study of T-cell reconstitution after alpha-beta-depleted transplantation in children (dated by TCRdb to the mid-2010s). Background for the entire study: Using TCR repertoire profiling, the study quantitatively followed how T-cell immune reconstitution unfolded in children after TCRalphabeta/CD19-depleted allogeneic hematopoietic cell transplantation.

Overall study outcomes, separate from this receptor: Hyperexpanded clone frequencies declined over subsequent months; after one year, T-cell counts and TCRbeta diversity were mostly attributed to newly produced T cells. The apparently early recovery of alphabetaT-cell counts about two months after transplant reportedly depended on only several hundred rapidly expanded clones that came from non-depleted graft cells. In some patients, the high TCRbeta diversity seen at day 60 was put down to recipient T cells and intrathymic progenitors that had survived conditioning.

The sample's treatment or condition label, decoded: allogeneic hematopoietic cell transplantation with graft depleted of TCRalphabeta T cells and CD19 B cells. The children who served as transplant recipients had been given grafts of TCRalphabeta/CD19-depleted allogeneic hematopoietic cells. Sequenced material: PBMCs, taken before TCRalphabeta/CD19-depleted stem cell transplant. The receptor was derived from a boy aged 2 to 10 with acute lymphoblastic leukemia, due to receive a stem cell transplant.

The nucleotide sequence reads as follows: TGTGCCAGCAGCCCGACCCGGGGCATTCAGCCCCAGCATTTT. Its translation is CASSPTRGIQPQHF. The receptor chain draws on TRBV3-1 and TRBJ1-5; the D gene is possibly TRBD1, with 5 bases matching. A distance of 13 bases separates the germline ends of V and J, which lose 4 bases and 6 bases respectively. Based on the germline V gene (reference sequence), the CDR1 and CDR2 sequences are LGHDT and YNNKEL. The CDR3, cysteine through phenylalanine, is 14 amino acids long. The DNA shown is the 42-base CDR3, in frame from base 1. Beyond the CDR3, the reference TRBV3-1 and TRBJ1-5 genes provide the residues; the full variable domain reads: DTAVSQTPKYLVTQMGNDKSIKCEQNLGHDTMYWYKQDSKKFLKIMFSYNNKELIINETVPNRFSPKSPDKAHLNLHINSLELGDSAVYFCASSPTRGIQPQHFGDGTRLSIL.